The entry below gives a single T cell receptor (beta chain) sequence along with its context. This specimen comes from a study of T cells in Graves' hyperthyroidism and ophthalmopathy. Overall study: Blood from the periphery was taken at initial diagnosis, before any treatment.

Diagnostic decisions used clinical symptoms, serum thyroxine and TRAb, thyroid ultrasound and orbital computed tomography. V lost 2 bases and J 4 bases, leaving 5 bases between the germline ends. The CDR3 length is 13 residues. CDR1 and CDR2 (germline): MNHEY, SVGAGI. Amplified regions were TCR beta CDR3 sequences from RNA transcripts. In the first-round RT-PCR of the TCR CDR3, the HTBI primer set was used. TCRdb redid the calling of the multiplex PCR reads with MiXCR, one entry per CDR3 protein. The sample contains 200,000 to 250,000 distinct CDR3 sequences, 15% to 20% of which appear only once. The chain recombines TRBV6-5 with TRBJ1-4; no definite D call. Material for sequencing was blood. The receptor was isolated from a middle-aged man with Graves' hyperthyroidism. This CDR3 reads CASSYRSNEKLFF. In nucleotides, the CDR3 is TGTGCCAGCAGTTACAGAAGTAATGAAAAACTGTTTTTT.